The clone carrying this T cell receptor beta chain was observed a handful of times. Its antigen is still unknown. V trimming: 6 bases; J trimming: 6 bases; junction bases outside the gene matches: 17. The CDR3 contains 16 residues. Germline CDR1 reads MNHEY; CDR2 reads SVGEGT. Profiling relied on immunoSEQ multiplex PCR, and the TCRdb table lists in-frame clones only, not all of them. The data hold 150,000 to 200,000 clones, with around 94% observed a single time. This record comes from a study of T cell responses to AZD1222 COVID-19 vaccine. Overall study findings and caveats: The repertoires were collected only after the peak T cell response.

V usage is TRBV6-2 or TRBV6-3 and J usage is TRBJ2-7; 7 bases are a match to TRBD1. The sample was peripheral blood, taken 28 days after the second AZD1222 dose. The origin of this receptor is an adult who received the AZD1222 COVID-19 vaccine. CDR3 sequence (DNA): TGTGCCAGCAGCGGGAAAACCGGGACAGTTATTTTCGAGCAGTACTTC. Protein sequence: CASSGKTGTVIFEQYF.